This T cell receptor beta chain stems from a study of T cells in Graves' hyperthyroidism and ophthalmopathy. Study information: Peripheral blood was taken when the disease was first diagnosed, before any treatment began. Study-level results: Also found in blood were most expanded thyroid clonotypes above 0.001. Through a model of 13 V-J features, ophthalmopathy was separated from stable hyperthyroidism.

What was amplified from RNA transcripts were TCR beta CDR3 regions. HTBI primers drove first-round RT-PCR of the TCR CDR3. TCRdb reprocessed the multiplex PCR reads via MiXCR and lists one record per CDR3 protein. The table has about 700,000 distinct CDR3 sequences, about 14% seen once. Comments on this clonotype: The antigen is undetermined.

Researchers defined stable Graves' hyperthyroidism as no ophthalmopathy progression within 18 months. Germline V gene lookup returns CDR1 LNHNV and CDR2 YYDKDF (reference sequence). The CDR3 loop spans 12 amino acids. V was trimmed by 3 bases and J by 6 bases, leaving 3 bases between them. This TCR was sampled from a young woman with Graves' hyperthyroidism. The sample comprised blood. The rearrangement joins TRBV15 to TRBJ1-6, with unresolved D. CDR3 coding DNA: TGTGCCACCAGCAGCCTTAATTCACCCCTCCACTTT. It codes for CATSSLNSPLHF. Looking up the rest from reference TRBV15 and TRBJ1-6 gives the full variable domain: DAMVIQNPRYQVTQFGKPVTLSCSQTLNHNVMYWYQQKSSQAPKLLFHYYDKDFNNEADTPDNFQSRRPNTSFCFLDIRSPGLGDTAMYLCATSSLNSPLHFGNGTRLTVT.